The entry below gives a single T cell receptor beta chain sequence along with its context. Antigen: not known. Trimming left V 1 base short and J 7 bases short, with 10 bases between. Per germline, CDR1 LGHDT and CDR2 YNNKEL (reference sequence). CDR3 length: 13 residues. The sample belongs to a study of CD4 T cells in relation to SARS-CoV-2 and coronaviruses. The repertoire was sequenced with immunoSEQ multiplex PCR; TCRdb's copy has only in-frame clones and lacks some. The sample has about 29,000 clones; about 76% are singletons. Unexposed donor CD4+ T cells date from 2011-2018, before the COVID-19 pandemic. Isolation of CD4+ T cells took place after about 9 days in culture.

The TCR was taken from a human donor in good health. The chain is built from TRBV3-1 (or the pseudogene TRBV3-2) and TRBJ1-1; D perhaps matches TRBD1 (6 bases). The sequenced sample was CD4+ T cells from PBMCs, cultured in vitro. This CDR3 is CASSQGGLLEAFF. DNA of the CDR3: TGTGCCAGCAGCCAAGGGGGGCTACTTGAAGCTTTCTTT.